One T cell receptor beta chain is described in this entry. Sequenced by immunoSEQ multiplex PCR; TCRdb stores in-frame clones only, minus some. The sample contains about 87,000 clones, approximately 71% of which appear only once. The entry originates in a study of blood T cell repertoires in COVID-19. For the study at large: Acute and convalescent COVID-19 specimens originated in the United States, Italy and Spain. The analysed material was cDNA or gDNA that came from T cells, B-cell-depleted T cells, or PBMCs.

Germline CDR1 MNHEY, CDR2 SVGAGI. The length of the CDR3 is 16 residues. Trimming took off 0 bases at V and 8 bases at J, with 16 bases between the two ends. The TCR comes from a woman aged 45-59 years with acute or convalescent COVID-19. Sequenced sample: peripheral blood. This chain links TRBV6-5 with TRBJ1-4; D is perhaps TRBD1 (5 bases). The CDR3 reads CASSYSSAGLDEKLFF. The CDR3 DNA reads TGTGCCAGCAGTTACTCCTCGGCAGGGCTCGACGAAAAACTGTTTTTT.